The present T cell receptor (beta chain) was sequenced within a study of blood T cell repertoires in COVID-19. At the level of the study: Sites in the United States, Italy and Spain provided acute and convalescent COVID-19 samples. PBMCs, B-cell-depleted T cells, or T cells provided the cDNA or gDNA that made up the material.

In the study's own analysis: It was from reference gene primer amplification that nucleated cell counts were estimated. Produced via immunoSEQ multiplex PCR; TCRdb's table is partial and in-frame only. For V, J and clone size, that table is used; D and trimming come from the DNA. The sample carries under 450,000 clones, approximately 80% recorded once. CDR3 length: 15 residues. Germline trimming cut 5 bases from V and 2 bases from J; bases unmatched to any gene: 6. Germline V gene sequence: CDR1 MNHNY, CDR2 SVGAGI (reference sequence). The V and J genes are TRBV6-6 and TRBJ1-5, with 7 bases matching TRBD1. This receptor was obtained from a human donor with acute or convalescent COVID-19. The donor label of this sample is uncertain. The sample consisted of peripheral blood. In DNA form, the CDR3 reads TGTGCCAGCAGTGACGAGGGGGCAGGCAATCAGCCCCAGCATTTT. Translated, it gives CASSDEGAGNQPQHF.